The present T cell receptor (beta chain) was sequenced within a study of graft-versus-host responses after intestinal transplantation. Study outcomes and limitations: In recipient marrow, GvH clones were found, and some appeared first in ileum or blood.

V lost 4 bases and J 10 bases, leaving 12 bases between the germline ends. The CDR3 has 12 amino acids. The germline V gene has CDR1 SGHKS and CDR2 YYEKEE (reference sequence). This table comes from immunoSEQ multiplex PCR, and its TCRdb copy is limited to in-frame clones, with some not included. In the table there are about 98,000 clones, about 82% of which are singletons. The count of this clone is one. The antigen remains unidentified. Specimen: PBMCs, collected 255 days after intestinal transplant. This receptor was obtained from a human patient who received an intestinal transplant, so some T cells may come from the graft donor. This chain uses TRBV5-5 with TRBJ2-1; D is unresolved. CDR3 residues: CASSLPQDEQFF. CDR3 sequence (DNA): TGTGCCAGCAGCCTCCCTCAGGACGAGCAGTTCTTC.